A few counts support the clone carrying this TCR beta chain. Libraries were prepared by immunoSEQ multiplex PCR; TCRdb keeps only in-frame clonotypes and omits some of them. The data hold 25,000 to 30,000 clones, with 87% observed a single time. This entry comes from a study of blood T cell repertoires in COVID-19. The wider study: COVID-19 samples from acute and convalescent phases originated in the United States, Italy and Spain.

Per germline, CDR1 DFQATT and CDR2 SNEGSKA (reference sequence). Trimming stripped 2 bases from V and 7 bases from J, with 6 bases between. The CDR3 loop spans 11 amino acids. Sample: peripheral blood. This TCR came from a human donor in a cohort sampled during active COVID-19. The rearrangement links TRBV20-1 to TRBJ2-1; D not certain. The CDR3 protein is CSARQKNEQFF. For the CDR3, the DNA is TGCAGTGCTAGACAGAAAAATGAGCAGTTCTTC.